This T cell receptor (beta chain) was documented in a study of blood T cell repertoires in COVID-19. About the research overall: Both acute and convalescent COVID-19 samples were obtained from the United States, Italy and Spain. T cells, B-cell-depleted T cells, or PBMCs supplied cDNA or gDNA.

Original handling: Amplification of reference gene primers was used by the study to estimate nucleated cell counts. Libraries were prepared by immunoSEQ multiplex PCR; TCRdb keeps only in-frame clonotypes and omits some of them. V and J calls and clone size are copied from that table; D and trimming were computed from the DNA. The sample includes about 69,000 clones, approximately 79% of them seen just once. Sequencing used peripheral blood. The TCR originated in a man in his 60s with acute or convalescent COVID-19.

The CDR3 is CASSQAWEGGTEAFF. The CDR3 DNA reads TGCGCCAGCAGCCAAGCATGGGAGGGCGGCACTGAAGCTTTCTTT. The rearrangement joins TRBV4-3 to TRBJ1-1; D gene unclear. The germline CDR1 and CDR2 sequences are LGHNA and YSLEER. The CDR3 consists of 15 residues. The V end lost 1 base, the J end lost 4 bases, and 13 bases lay between the germline ends.